This entry concerns a single TCR beta chain. Primers: 60 Vbeta forward and 13 Jbeta reverse. The table came from immunoSEQ multiplex PCR; TCRdb's copy has only in-frame clones and leaves some out. The table shows about 60,000 clones, with 65% to 80% occurring only once. The CDR3 runs to 15 residues. The germline V gene encodes CDR1 SGHAT and CDR2 FQNNGV. Unmatched junction bases numbered 5, after V lost 4 bases and J lost 1 base. This specimen belongs to a study of cytomegalovirus exposure and HLA in healthy donors. The chain couples TRBV11-2 to TRBJ2-5; 8 bases agree with TRBD2. Sequenced: PBMCs. This receptor was obtained from a woman aged 25-40 years in good health and CMV-seronegative. The CDR3 reads CASSYSGTPQETQYF. The CDR3 coding sequence is TGTGCCAGCAGCTATAGCGGGACACCCCAAGAGACCCAGTACTTC.